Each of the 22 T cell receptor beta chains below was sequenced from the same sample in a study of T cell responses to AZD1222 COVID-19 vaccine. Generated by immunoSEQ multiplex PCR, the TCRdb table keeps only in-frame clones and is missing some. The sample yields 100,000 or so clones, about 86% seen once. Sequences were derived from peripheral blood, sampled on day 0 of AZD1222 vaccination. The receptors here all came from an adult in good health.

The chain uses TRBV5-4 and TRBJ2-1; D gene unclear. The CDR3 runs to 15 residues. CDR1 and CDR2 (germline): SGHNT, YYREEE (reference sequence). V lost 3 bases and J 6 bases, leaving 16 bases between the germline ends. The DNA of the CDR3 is TGTGCCAGCAGCTGGCCAACCACAAATTTCAATGAGCAGTTCTTC. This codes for CASSWPTTNFNEQFF.

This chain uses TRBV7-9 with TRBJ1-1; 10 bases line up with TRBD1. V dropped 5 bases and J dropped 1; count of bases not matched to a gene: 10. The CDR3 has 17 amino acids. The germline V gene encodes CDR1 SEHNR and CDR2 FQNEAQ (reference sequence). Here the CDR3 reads CASSKEPGQGTNTEAFF. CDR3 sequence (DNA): TGTGCCAGCAGCAAAGAACCGGGACAGGGGACGAACACTGAAGCTTTCTTT. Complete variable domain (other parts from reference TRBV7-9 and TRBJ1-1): DTGVSQNPRHKITKRGQNVTFRCDPISEHNRLYWYRQTLGQGPEFLTYFQNEAQLEKSRLLSDRFSAERPKGSFSTLEIQRTEQGDSAMYLCASSKEPGQGTNTEAFFGQGTRLTVV.

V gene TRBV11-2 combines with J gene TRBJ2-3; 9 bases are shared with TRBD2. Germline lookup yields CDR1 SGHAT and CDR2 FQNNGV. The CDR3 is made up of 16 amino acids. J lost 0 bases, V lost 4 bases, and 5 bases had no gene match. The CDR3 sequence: CASSYRGGASTDTQYF. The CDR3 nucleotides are TGTGCCAGCAGCTATCGCGGGGGGGCCAGCACAGATACGCAGTATTTT.

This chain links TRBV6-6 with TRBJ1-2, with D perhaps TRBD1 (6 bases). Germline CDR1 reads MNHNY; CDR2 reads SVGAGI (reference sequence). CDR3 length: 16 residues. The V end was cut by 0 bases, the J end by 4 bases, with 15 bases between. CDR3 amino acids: CASSYSPGGLIYGYTF. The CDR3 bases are TGTGCCAGCAGTTACTCGCCGGGGGGCCTCATCTATGGCTACACCTTC.

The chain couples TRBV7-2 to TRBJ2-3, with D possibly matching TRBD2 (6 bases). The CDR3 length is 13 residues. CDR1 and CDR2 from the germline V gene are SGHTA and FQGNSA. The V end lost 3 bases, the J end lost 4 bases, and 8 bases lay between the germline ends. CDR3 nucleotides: TGTGCCAGCAGCTTCGGGACTCCAGATACGCAGTATTTT. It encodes CASSFGTPDTQYF.

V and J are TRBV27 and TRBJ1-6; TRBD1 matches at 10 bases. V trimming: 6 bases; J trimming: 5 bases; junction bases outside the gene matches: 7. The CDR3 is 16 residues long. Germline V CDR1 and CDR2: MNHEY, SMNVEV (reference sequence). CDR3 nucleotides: TGTGCCAGCAGGCCCGAAGGGACAGGGGATAATTCACCCCTCCACTTT. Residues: CASRPEGTGDNSPLHF.

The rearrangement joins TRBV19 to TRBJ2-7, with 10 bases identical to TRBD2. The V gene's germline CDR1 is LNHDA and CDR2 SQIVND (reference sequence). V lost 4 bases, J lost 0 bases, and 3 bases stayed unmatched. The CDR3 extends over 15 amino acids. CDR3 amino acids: CASSKTSGFSYEQYF. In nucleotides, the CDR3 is TGTGCCAGTAGTAAGACTAGCGGGTTCTCCTACGAGCAGTACTTC.

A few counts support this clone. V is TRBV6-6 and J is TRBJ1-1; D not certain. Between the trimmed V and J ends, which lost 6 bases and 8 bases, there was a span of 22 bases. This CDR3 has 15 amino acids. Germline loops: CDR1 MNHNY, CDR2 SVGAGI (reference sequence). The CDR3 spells CASRTDPTSNREAFF. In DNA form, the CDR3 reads TGTGCCAGCAGGACGGACCCGACCTCGAACCGAGAAGCTTTCTTT.

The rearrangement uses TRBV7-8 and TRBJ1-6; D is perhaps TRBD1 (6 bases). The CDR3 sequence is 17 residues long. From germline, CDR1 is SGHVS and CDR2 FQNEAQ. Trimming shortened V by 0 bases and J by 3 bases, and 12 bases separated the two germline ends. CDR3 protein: CASSLAGTSGYNSPLHF. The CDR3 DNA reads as TGTGCCAGCAGCTTAGCGGGGACATCTGGCTATAATTCACCCCTCCACTTT.

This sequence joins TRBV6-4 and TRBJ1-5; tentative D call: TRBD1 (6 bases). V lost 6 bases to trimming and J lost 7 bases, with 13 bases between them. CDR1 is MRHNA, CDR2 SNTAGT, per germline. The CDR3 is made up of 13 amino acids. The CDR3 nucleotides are TGTGCCAGCAGCAGAGAGGGGGGCCAGCCCCAGCATTTT. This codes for CASSREGGQPQHF.

DNA for the CDR3: TGTGCCAGCAGCATCGGACAGGGGGCCACTGGAAACACCATATATTTT. This encodes CASSIGQGATGNTIYF. The chain employs TRBV7-6 and TRBJ1-3; 11 nucleotides line up with TRBD1. With V trimmed by 5 bases and J by 2 bases, 5 bases remained unmatched. The CDR3 contains 16 residues. CDR1 and CDR2 from the germline V gene are SGHVS and FNYEAQ.

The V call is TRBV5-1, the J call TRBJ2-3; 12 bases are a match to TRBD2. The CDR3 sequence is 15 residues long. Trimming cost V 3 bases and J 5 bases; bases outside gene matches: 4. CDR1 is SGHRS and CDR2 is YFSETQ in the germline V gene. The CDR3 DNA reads TGCGCCAGCAGCTCTAGCGGGGGGGATGGAGATACGCAGTATTTT. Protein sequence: CASSSSGGDGDTQYF.

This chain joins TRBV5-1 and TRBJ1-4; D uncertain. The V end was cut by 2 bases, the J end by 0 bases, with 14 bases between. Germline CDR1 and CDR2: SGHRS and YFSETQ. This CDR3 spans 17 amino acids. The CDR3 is CASSLGPASSTNEKLFF. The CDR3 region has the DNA TGCGCCAGCAGCTTAGGCCCCGCAAGTTCAACTAATGAAAAACTGTTTTTT.

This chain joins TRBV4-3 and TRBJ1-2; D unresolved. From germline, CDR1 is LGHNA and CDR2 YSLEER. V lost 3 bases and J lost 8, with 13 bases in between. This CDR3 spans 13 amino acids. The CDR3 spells CASSQRKGKGYTF. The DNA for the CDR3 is TGCGCCAGCAGCCAGAGAAAGGGCAAGGGCTACACCTTC.

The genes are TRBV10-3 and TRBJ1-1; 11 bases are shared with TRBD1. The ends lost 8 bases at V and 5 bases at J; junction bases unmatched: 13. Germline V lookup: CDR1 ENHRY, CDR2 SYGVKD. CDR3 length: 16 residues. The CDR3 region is CAIGGQGAQRRTEAFF. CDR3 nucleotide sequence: TGTGCCATCGGAGGACAGGGGGCGCAGAGACGGACTGAAGCTTTCTTT.

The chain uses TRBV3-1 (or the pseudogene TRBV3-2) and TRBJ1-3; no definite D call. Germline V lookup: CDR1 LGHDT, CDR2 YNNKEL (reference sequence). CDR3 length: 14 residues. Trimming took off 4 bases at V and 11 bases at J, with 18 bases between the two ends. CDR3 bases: TGTGCCAGCAGCCCTACCGCCTCGGTGGTGTCCATATATTTT. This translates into CASSPTASVVSIYF.

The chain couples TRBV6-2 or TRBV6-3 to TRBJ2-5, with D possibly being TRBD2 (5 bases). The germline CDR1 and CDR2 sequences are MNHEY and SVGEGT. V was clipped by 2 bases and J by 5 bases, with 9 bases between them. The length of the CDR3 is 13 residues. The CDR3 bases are TGTGCCAGCAGTTACGGAGGTGAGGAGACCCAGTACTTC. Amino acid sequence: CASSYGGEETQYF.

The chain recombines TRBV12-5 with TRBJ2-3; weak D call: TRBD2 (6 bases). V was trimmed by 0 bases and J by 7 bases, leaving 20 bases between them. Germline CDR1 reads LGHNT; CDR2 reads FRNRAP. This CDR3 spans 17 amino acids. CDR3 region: CASGLVLSGTVPHTQYF. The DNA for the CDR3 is TGTGCTAGTGGTTTGGTACTGTCTGGGACTGTTCCTCATACGCAGTATTTT.

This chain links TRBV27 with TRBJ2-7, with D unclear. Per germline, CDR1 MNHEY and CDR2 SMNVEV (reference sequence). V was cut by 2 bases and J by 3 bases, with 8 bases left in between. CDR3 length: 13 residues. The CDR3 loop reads CASSLRSGYEQYF. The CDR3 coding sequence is TGTGCCAGCAGTTTAAGGTCTGGCTACGAGCAGTACTTC.

CDR3 region: CAISLDRVYGYTF. The CDR3 DNA reads as TGTGCCATCAGTTTGGACAGGGTCTATGGCTACACCTTC. The V call is TRBV10-3, the J call TRBJ1-2, with 8 bases identical to TRBD1. The CDR3 loop spans 13 amino acids. Germline CDR1 ENHRY, CDR2 SYGVKD. J lost 4 bases, V lost 5 bases, and 3 bases had no gene match.

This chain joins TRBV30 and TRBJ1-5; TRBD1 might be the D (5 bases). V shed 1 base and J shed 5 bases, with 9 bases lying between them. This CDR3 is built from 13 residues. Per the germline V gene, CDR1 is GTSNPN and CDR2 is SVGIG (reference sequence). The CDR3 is CAWSEDSHQPQHF. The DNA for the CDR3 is TGTGCCTGGAGTGAAGACAGTCATCAGCCCCAGCATTTT.

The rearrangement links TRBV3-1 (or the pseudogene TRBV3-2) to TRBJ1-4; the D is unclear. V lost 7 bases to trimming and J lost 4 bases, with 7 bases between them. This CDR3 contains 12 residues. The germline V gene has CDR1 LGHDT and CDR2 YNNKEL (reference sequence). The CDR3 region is CASKNLNEKLFF. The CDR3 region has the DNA TGTGCCAGCAAAAACCTTAATGAAAAACTGTTTTTT.